These T cell receptor beta chains were read from a single sample in a study of blood T cell repertoires in COVID-19. Sequencing was performed with immunoSEQ multiplex PCR; in TCRdb, only in-frame clones are kept and a portion is missing. This table holds about 140,000 clones, 79% found once. The sample taken for sequencing was peripheral blood. The receptor set was obtained from a man aged 55 to 70 with acute or convalescent COVID-19. Each CDR3 is given with its conserved first and last residue. A D gene is named only where the DNA matches it firmly. Expanded clones get a size class; other rows say once, few or many, or leave the size out.

once	-	TRBV7-2	TRBJ1-6	14	TGTGCCAGCAATAGGGGTCTCGATAATTCACCCCTCCACTTT	CASNRGLDNSPLHF
many	TRBD1	TRBV6-4	TRBJ2-2	14	TGTGCCAGCGGGACAGGGTCGAACACCGGGGAGCTGTTTTTT	CASGTGSNTGELFF
-	-	TRBV7-6	TRBJ2-1	17	TGTGCCAGCAGCTTAGAGCCTCCGGGTCGGGGGGCAGGCGAGCAGTTCTTC	CASSLEPPGRGAGEQFF
-	TRBD1	TRBV18	TRBJ1-5	13	TGTGCCAGCTCACCGGACAGGAATCAGCCCCAGCATTTT	CASSPDRNQPQHF
-	-	TRBV6-6	TRBJ1-5	16	TGTGCCAGCAGTCCGGGCGGGGTCTATAGCAATCAGCCCCAGCATTTT	CASSPGGVYSNQPQHF
-	-	TRBV9	TRBJ1-2	13	TGTGCCAGCAGCGCACAGGCTAACTATGGCTACACCTTC	CASSAQANYGYTF
-	-	TRBV7-2	TRBJ1-1	15	TGTGCCAGCAGCCTCCCGGGGGGGCGGGGTACTGAAGCTTTCTTT	CASSLPGGRGTEAFF
-	-	TRBV19	TRBJ2-5	14	TGTGCCAGTAGTATGGGAACTAGCCCAGAGACCCAGTACTTC	CASSMGTSPETQYF
-	-	TRBV25-1	TRBJ2-2	12	TGTGCCAGCAGTGTCGTTGCCGGGGAGCTGTTTTTT	CASSVVAGELFF
-	TRBD1	TRBV5-1	TRBJ2-5	14	TGCGCCAGCAATCAGGGACAGGGATCGGAGACCCAGTACTTC	CASNQGQGSETQYF
-	-	TRBV19	TRBJ1-5	15	TGTGCCAGTGGTGACGCAGGGGTTAGCAATCAGCCCCAGCATTTT	CASGDAGVSNQPQHF
-	-	TRBV7-9	TRBJ2-2	14	TGTGCCAGCCGCTGGGACACGAACACCGGGGAGCTGTTTTTT	CASRWDTNTGELFF
few	-	TRBV7-8	TRBJ1-1	15	TGTGCCAGCAGCCGGACGTCTCGGGGGAACACTGAAGCTTTCTTT	CASSRTSRGNTEAFF
-	TRBD2	TRBV27	TRBJ2-2	16	TGTGCCAGCAGTTTAACTAGCGGGAGAGGCACCGGGGAGCTGTTTTTT	CASSLTSGRGTGELFF
-	TRBD1	TRBV6-6	TRBJ2-5	16	TGTGCCAGCAGTTACCTCGGACAGGGGGCCCCAGAGACCCAGTACTTC	CASSYLGQGAPETQYF
-	TRBD1	TRBV18	TRBJ1-1	16	TGTGCCAGCTCAGGGGACAGGTGGGCCTCTGGCACTGAAGCTTTCTTT	CASSGDRWASGTEAFF
few	TRBD1	TRBV6-5	TRBJ1-1	12	TGTGCCAGCAGTTCCACCGGGACAGGTCTTTACTTT	CASSSTGTGLYF
-	-	TRBV5-1	TRBJ2-1	15	TGCGCCAGCAACAAAGACTCCTTAAGAGACAATGAGCAGTTCTTC	CASNKDSLRDNEQFF
-	TRBD1	TRBV25-1	TRBJ1-4	18	TGTGCCAGCAGTGACCTCGTGTCAGGGCAAGGGGGCCGAGAAAAACTGTTTTTT	CASSDLVSGQGGREKLFF
-	TRBD1	TRBV29-1	TRBJ2-3	12	TGCAGCGTGGGGACAGGCACAGATACGCAGTATTTT	CSVGTGTDTQYF
-	TRBD1	TRBV3-1/TRBV3-2	TRBJ2-7	16	TGTGCCAGCAGCCAGCGACAGGGTGTCAGCTCCTACGAGCAGTACTTC	CASSQRQGVSSYEQYF
-	TRBD2	TRBV4-3	TRBJ2-2	18	TGCGCCAGCAGCCCCGGACTAGCGGGAGGGCCAGACACCGGGGAGCTGTTTTTT	CASSPGLAGGPDTGELFF
few	-	TRBV19	TRBJ1-1	14	TGTGCCAGTAGTCGCCAGGGATGGAACACTGAAGCTTTCTTT	CASSRQGWNTEAFF
-	-	TRBV19	TRBJ1-5	16	TGTGCCAGTAGTATAAGTCGAGATTATAGCAATCAGCCCCAGCATTTT	CASSISRDYSNQPQHF
-	-	TRBV4-2	TRBJ2-7	13	TGTGCCAGCAGCCCCATGGGGGGGGCCGAGCAGTACTTC	CASSPMGGAEQYF
few	TRBD2	TRBV9	TRBJ2-7	15	TGTGCCAGCAGCCCCACCGGGACTAGCGCCTACGAGCAGTACTTC	CASSPTGTSAYEQYF
-	TRBD1	TRBV18	TRBJ2-2	17	TGTGCCAGCTCACCACCCGGGGCCAGGGGGTCCACCGGGGAGCTGTTTTTT	CASSPPGARGSTGELFF
-	TRBD2	TRBV27	TRBJ2-7	14	TGTGCCAGCAGTAGGGTAGCGGGAGGGTACGAGCAGTACTTC	CASSRVAGGYEQYF
-	TRBD2	TRBV5-6	TRBJ2-5	15	TGTGCCAGCAGCTTGGCCGGGAGGGGACAAGAGACCCAGTACTTC	CASSLAGRGQETQYF
-	TRBD2	TRBV29-1	TRBJ2-7	13	TGCAGCGTCGGCACTAGAGGCGGGGGAGAGCAGTACTTC	CSVGTRGGGEQYF